These 16 T cell receptor beta chains originate from one sample sequenced in a study of blood T cell repertoires in COVID-19. Profiled with immunoSEQ multiplex PCR; TCRdb holds only in-frame clones, not every one. Here the sample spans 250,000 to 300,000 clones, 65% to 90% being singletons. Sequenced input: peripheral blood. The receptors shown here come from a woman aged 70-85 years with COVID-19, enrolled during active disease.

The chain employs TRBV7-3 and TRBJ1-2, with 7 bases fitting TRBD1. The junction had 10 bases not matched to a gene; V was cut back by 3 bases and J by 3 bases. Looked up from germline, CDR1 is SGHTA and CDR2 is FQGTGA. This CDR3 has 16 residues. As DNA, the CDR3 is TGTGCCAGCAGCTTGTCCGGGACAGTAGGGGACTATGGCTACACCTTC. It encodes CASSLSGTVGDYGYTF.

The chain joins TRBV29-1 to TRBJ2-5; TRBD2 is a possible D gene (6 bases). The CDR3 runs to 15 residues. The germline V gene has CDR1 SQVTM and CDR2 ANQGSEA. V lost 5 bases, J lost 4 bases, and 20 bases lay in between. CDR3 DNA sequence: TGCAGCGTTTGGTCGGGAGATGACTGGAGAGAGACCCAGTACTTC. Residues: CSVWSGDDWRETQYF. Full variable domain (missing parts from reference TRBV29-1 and TRBJ2-5): SAVISQKPSRDICQRGTSLTIQCQVDSQVTMMFWYRQQPGQSLTLIATANQGSEATYESGFVIDKFPISRPNLTFSTLTVSNMSPEDSSIYLCSVWSGDDWRETQYFGPGTRLLVL.

V usage is TRBV4-3 and J usage is TRBJ2-7, with TRBD1 matching 11 bases. V gave up 0 bases and J gave up 7 bases; unmatched junction bases: 2. The CDR3 extends over 14 amino acids. Germline loops: CDR1 LGHNA, CDR2 YSLEER. CDR3 protein: CASSQEDRGLEQYF. CDR3 DNA sequence: TGCGCCAGCAGCCAAGAGGACAGGGGGCTTGAGCAGTACTTC.

The chain employs TRBV5-8 and TRBJ1-2; no firm D call. The V end was cut by 6 bases, the J end by 3 bases, with 21 bases between. The germline V gene has CDR1 SGHTS and CDR2 YDEGEE. CDR3 size: 16 residues. The CDR3 here is CASTLRSGSPDYGYTF. The CDR3 nucleotides read TGTGCCAGCACTCTTCGGTCCGGGTCCCCCGACTATGGCTACACCTTC.

This rearrangement joins TRBV6-5 to TRBJ1-2, with TRBD1 as a possible D gene (5 bases). Germline V gives CDR1 MNHEY, CDR2 SVGAGI. The V and J ends lost 5 bases and 0 bases respectively, with 10 bases between them. The CDR3 sequence is 14 residues long. The CDR3 nucleotides read TGTGCCAGCAGTCCCGGGGGAGCTAACTATGGCTACACCTTC. It encodes CASSPGGANYGYTF.

CDR3 in amino acids: CSASGLAGHLETQYF. The CDR3, as DNA: TGCAGTGCTAGTGGACTAGCGGGGCACTTGGAGACCCAGTACTTC. The J gene is TRBJ2-5, the V gene TRBV20-1, with 12 bases fitting TRBD2. CDR1 DFQATT and CDR2 SNEGSKA come from the germline V gene (reference sequence). This CDR3 has 15 amino acids. V was pared by 3 bases and J by 5 bases, with 7 bases of the junction left unmatched.

The chain combines TRBV19 with TRBJ2-7, with D perhaps TRBD2 (5 bases). CDR1 is LNHDA and CDR2 is SQIVND in the germline V gene (reference sequence). The CDR3 runs to 15 residues. Trimming removed 1 base from V and 2 bases from J, with 12 bases in between. CDR3 sequence: CASSIAGLAAYEQYF. The CDR3 bases are TGTGCCAGTAGTATAGCCGGGCTAGCAGCCTACGAGCAGTACTTC. The whole variable domain, remainder taken from reference TRBV19 and TRBJ2-7, is DGGITQSPKYLFRKEGQNVTLSCEQNLNHDAMYWYRQDPGQGLRLIYYSQIVNDFQKGDIAEGYSVSREKKESFPLTVTSAQKNPTAFYLCASSIAGLAAYEQYFGPGTRLTVT.

This chain's CDR3 is CAWSVRDRRGQPQHF. As DNA, the CDR3 is TGTGCCTGGAGTGTACGGGACAGGAGAGGTCAGCCCCAGCATTTT. This rearrangement joins TRBV30 to TRBJ1-5; TRBD1 matches at 8 bases. V gave up 0 bases and J gave up 6 bases; unmatched junction bases: 7. Germline CDR1 and CDR2: GTSNPN and SVGIG (reference sequence). This CDR3 comprises 15 residues.

This chain uses TRBV5-1 with TRBJ1-3; 8 bases are a match to TRBD1. This CDR3 region has 14 residues. The V segment lost 4 bases and the J segment 3 bases; nucleotides outside the gene matches: 3. CDR1 and CDR2 from the germline V gene are SGHRS and YFSETQ. The CDR3 coding sequence is TGCGCCAGCAGCCCGACAGGGGTTGGAAACACCATATATTTT. It encodes CASSPTGVGNTIYF.

This rearrangement joins TRBV4-1 to TRBJ2-1; TRBD2 matches at 12 bases. The germline gives CDR1 MGHRA, CDR2 YSYEKL. V gave up 0 bases and J gave up 4 bases; unmatched junction bases: 7. This CDR3 has 18 amino acids. The CDR3 bases are TGCGCCAGCAGCCAAGACGGAGGACTAGCGGGGATATACAATGAGCAGTTCTTC. It codes for CASSQDGGLAGIYNEQFF.

This sequence joins TRBV19 and TRBJ2-2, with D possibly TRBD1 on 5 matching bases. The CDR3 has 15 amino acids. CDR1 and CDR2 (germline): LNHDA, SQIVND (reference sequence). V was shortened by 2 bases and J by 0 bases, with 7 bases between the two germline ends. DNA of the CDR3: TGTGCCAGTAGTATACAGGGTCCGAACACCGGGGAGCTGTTTTTT. It specifies CASSIQGPNTGELFF.

The chain couples TRBV18 to TRBJ1-1; D gene ambiguous. The CDR3 contains 14 residues. The V gene lost 1 base and the J gene lost 2 bases, with 8 bases spanning the gap. Germline V CDR1 and CDR2: KGHSH, LQKENI. CDR3 bases: TGTGCCAGCTCACCACTTGAGACAAACACTGAAGCTTTCTTT. It yields the protein CASSPLETNTEAFF.

The chain uses TRBV5-6 and TRBJ2-7, with 8 bases matching TRBD1. Germline V gene data show CDR1 as SGHDT and CDR2 as YYEEEE. V was pared by 4 bases and J by 0 bases, with 3 bases of the junction left unmatched. CDR3 length: 14 residues. CDR3 sequence: CASSRTGSSYEQYF. CDR3 nucleotide sequence: TGTGCCAGCAGCAGGACAGGGAGCTCCTACGAGCAGTACTTC.

The chain links TRBV18 to TRBJ2-1; the D is unclear. Trimming stripped 5 bases from V and 7 bases from J, with 15 bases between. This CDR3 has 14 residues. The germline gives CDR1 KGHSH, CDR2 LQKENI. For the CDR3, the DNA is TGTGCCAGCTCAAAGACTTTGGAGTGGAATGAGCAGTTCTTC. It translates to CASSKTLEWNEQFF.

V gene TRBV12-3 or TRBV12-4 combines with J gene TRBJ1-5; D unresolved. V lost 1 base and J 7 bases, leaving 8 bases between the germline ends. The CDR3 consists of 13 residues. The CDR3: CASSLVASQPQHF. DNA of the CDR3: TGTGCCAGCAGTTTAGTGGCCTCCCAGCCCCAGCATTTT.

V and J are TRBV6-5 and TRBJ1-5, with 7 bases lining up with TRBD1. CDR3 length: 14 amino acids. The V gene's germline CDR1 is MNHEY and CDR2 SVGAGI. V was clipped by 4 bases and J by 2 bases; unmatched bases: 2. The CDR3 bases are TGTGCCAGCAGTTCAACAGGGGGCAATCAGCCCCAGCATTTT. Its translation is CASSSTGGNQPQHF.